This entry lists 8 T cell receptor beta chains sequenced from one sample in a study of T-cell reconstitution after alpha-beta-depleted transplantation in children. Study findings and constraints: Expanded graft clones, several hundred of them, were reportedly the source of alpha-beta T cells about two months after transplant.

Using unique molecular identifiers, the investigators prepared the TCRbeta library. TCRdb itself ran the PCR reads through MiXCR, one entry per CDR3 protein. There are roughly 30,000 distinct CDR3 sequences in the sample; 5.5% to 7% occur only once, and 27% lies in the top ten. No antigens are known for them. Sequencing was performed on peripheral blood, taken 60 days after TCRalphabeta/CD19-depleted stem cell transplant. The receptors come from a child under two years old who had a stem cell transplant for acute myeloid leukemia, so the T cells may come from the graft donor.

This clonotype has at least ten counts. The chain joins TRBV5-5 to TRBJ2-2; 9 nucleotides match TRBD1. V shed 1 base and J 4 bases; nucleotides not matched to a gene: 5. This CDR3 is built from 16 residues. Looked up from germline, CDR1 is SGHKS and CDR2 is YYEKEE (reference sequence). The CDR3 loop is CASSLWTGAATGELFF. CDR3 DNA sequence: TGTGCCAGCAGCTTGTGGACAGGGGCTGCCACCGGGGAGCTGTTTTTT. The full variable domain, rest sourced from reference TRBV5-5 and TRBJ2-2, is DAGVTQSPTHLIKTRGQQVTLRCSPISGHKSVSWYQQVLGQGPQFIFQYYEKEERGRGNFPDRFSARQFPNYSSELNVNALLLGDSALYLCASSLWTGAATGELFFGEGSRLTVL.

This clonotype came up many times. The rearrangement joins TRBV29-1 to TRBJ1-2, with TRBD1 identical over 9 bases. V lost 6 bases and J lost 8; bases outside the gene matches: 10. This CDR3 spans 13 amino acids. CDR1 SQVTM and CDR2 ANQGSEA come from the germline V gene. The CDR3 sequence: CSVAGTGSRGYTF. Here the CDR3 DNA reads TGCAGCGTCGCCGGGACAGGGTCTCGCGGCTACACCTTC.

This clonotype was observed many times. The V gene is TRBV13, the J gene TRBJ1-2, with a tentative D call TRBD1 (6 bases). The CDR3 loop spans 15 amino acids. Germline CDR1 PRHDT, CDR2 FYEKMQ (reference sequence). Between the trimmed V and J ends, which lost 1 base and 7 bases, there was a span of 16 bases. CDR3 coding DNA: TGTGCCAGCAGCTTAGTGAGGTGGATCAGGGGTGGCTACACCTTC. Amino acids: CASSLVRWIRGGYTF.

CDR3 sequence reads: CASSQTNEPYQFF. The CDR3 nucleotides are TGCGCCAGCAGCCAGACGAACGAGCCTTATCAGTTCTTC. The chain links TRBV4-1 to TRBJ2-1; no clear D. The CDR3 is 13 residues long. Trimming took off 3 bases at V and 13 bases at J, with 16 bases between the two ends. CDR1 is MGHRA and CDR2 is YSYEKL in the germline V gene.

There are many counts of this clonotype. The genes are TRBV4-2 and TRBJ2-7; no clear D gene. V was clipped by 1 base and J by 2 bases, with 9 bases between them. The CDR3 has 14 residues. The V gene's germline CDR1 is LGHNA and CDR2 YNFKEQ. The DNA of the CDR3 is TGTGCCAGCAGCCAAGTGCTTGGAACCTACGAGCAGTACTTC. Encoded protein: CASSQVLGTYEQYF.

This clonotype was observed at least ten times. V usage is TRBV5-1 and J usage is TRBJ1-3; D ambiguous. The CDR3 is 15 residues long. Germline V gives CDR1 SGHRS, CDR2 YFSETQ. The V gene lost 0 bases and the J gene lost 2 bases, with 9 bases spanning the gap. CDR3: CASSLVGKAGNTIYF. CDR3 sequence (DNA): TGCGCCAGCAGCTTGGTCGGTAAAGCTGGAAACACCATATATTTT.

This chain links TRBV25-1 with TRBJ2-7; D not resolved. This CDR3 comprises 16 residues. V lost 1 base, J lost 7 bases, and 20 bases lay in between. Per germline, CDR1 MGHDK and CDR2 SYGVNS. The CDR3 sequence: CASSEWGGVAAIEQYF. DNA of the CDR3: TGTGCCAGCAGTGAATGGGGTGGGGTGGCGGCGATTGAGCAGTACTTC.

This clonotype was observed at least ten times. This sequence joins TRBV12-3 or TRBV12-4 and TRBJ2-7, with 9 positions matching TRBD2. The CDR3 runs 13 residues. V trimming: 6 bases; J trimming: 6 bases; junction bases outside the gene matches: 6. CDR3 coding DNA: TGTGCCAGCAGGGTAGCGGGAGTGGTCGAGCAGTACTTC. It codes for CASRVAGVVEQYF.